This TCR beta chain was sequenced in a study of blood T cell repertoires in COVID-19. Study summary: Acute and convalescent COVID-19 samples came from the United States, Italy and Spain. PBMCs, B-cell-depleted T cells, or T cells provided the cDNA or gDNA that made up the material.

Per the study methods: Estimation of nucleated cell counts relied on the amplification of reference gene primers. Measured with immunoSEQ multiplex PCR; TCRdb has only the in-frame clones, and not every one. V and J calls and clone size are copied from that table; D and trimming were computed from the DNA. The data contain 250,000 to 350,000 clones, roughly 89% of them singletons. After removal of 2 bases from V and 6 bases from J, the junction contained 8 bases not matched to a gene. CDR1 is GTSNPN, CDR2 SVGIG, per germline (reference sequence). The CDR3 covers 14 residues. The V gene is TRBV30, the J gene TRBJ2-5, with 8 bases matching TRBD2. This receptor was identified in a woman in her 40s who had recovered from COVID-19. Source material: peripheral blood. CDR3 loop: CAWSTKAGVKTQYF. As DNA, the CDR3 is TGTGCCTGGAGTACCAAAGCGGGAGTAAAGACCCAGTACTTC. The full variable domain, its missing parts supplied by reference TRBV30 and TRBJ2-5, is SQTIHQWPATLVQPVGSPLSLECTVEGTSNPNLYWYRQAAGRGLQLLFYSVGIGQISSEVPQNLSASRPQDRQFILSSKKLLLSDSGFYLCAWSTKAGVKTQYFGPGTRLLVL.